This T cell receptor (beta chain) was captured in a study of T cell repertoires in cytomegalovirus infection. Study-level background: Based on public TCR beta signatures, there were indications of CMV infection and of a matching HLA type.

TCRdb independently ran MiXCR on the reads; one entry per CDR3 protein. The sample lists roughly 310,000 distinct CDR3 sequences; roughly 16% were seen once. The CDR3 is made up of 18 amino acids. V shed 2 bases and J shed 0 bases, with 20 bases lying between them. Germline V gene sequence: CDR1 SGHRS, CDR2 YFSETQ. A few counts support this clonotype. Its antigen is not known. General study findings and limits: In two of eight donors, the top clonotype was HLA-C-restricted CMV-specific. Cumulative frequency of public TCR beta families picked out carriers of CMV plus the relevant HLA.

Source material: PBMCs. The sequence derives from a human donor in good health (CMV status not recorded). Some clones in this sample may be carry-over from other donors' samples. The chain links TRBV5-1 to TRBJ1-1; weak D call: TRBD1 (6 bases). The CDR3 loop reads CASSFFGSMGALNTEAFF. The CDR3 DNA is TGCGCCAGCAGCTTTTTTGGCTCGATGGGGGCCCTGAACACTGAAGCTTTCTTT.